Each of the 18 T cell receptor beta chains below was sequenced from the same sample in a study of shared clonotypes between healthy human individuals. TCRdb's table, derived via immunoSEQ multiplex PCR, lists solely in-frame clones and lacks some. The sample shows a few million clones, more than 85% of them seen only once. Sequencing was carried out using naive CD4+ T cells from PBMCs. The sample's subset: CD45RA+ positively selected. All receptors derive from a man aged 18-30 years in good health. Some clones in this sample may be carry-over from other donors' samples.

The chain employs TRBV7-9 and TRBJ1-5, with 10 bases aligning to TRBD1. V shed 5 bases, J shed 3 bases, and the junction held 7 bases outside the gene matches. Germline V lookup: CDR1 SEHNR, CDR2 FQNEAQ (reference sequence). This CDR3 comprises 16 residues. CDR3 region: CASSPSGTGVNQPQHF. DNA of the CDR3: TGTGCCAGCAGCCCATCCGGGACAGGGGTCAATCAGCCCCAGCATTTT.

The chain has TRBV19 and TRBJ2-4, with D perhaps given as TRBD1 or TRBD2 (5 bases each). This CDR3 region has 19 residues. Germline CDR1 reads LNHDA; CDR2 reads SQIVND (reference sequence). Between the trimmed V and J ends, which lost 6 bases and 0 bases, there was a span of 24 bases. CDR3 coding DNA: TGTGCCAGTAGGGCGAAAACGGGGACCAGGGAGCTAGCCAAAAACATTCAGTACTTC. Its translation: CASRAKTGTRELAKNIQYF.

The genes are TRBV29-1 and TRBJ2-2; D is ambiguous. Trimming shortened V by 7 bases and J by 7 bases, and 10 bases separated the two germline ends. CDR1 and CDR2 (germline): SQVTM, ANQGSEA. The CDR3 spans 11 residues. The CDR3 region is CSALLGGELFF. The CDR3 nucleotides read TGCAGCGCCCTTCTCGGCGGGGAGCTGTTTTTT.

The chain joins TRBV7-9 to TRBJ2-7; the match to TRBD1 covers 7 bases. Trimming cost V 0 bases and J 4 bases; bases outside gene matches: 3. The CDR3 loop spans 14 amino acids. The germline CDR1 and CDR2 sequences are SEHNR and FQNEAQ (reference sequence). In DNA form, the CDR3 reads TGTGCCAGCAGCTTAGCACAGGGGCCATACGAGCAGTACTTC. It codes for CASSLAQGPYEQYF.

The chain uses TRBV5-1 and TRBJ2-7, with D unresolved. The V end was cut by 0 bases, the J end by 0 bases, with 16 bases between. CDR3 size: 17 residues. Germline lookup yields CDR1 SGHRS and CDR2 YFSETQ. CDR3 DNA sequence: TGCGCCAGCAGCTTGGTGTATCCAGCAAACGACTCCTACGAGCAGTACTTC. This codes for CASSLVYPANDSYEQYF.

V and J are TRBV28 and TRBJ2-7, with D hard to call. Trimming stripped 1 base from V and 0 bases from J, with 10 bases between. CDR1 is MDHEN and CDR2 is SYDVKM in the germline V gene. This CDR3 is 15 amino acids long. CDR3 residues: CASSLSPNPSYEQYF. CDR3 coding DNA: TGTGCCAGCAGTTTATCCCCTAATCCCTCCTACGAGCAGTACTTC. The entire variable domain, with the rest obtained from reference TRBV28 and TRBJ2-7, is as follows: DVKVTQSSRYLVKRTGEKVFLECVQDMDHENMFWYRQDPGLGLRLIYFSYDVKMKEKGDIPEGYSVSREKKERFSLILESASTNQTSMYLCASSLSPNPSYEQYFGPGTRLTVT.

V usage is TRBV6-1 and J usage is TRBJ2-7; tentative D call: TRBD1 (6 bases). The V gene's germline CDR1 is MNHNS and CDR2 SASEGT. Trimming pared 3 bases from V and 3 bases from J, leaving 15 bases between. CDR3 length equals 15 residues. CDR3 protein: CASSDLYGQIYEQYF. In DNA, the CDR3 is TGTGCCAGCAGTGACCTGTATGGACAGATCTACGAGCAGTACTTC.

V is TRBV28 and J is TRBJ1-2; 7 positions agree with TRBD1. This CDR3 has 16 residues. The germline CDR1 and CDR2 sequences are MDHEN and SYDVKM. After removal of 2 bases from V and 3 bases from J, the junction contained 9 bases not matched to a gene. CDR3 residues: CASSLGPPGGYYGYTF. CDR3 sequence (DNA): TGTGCCAGCAGTTTAGGTCCACCAGGGGGGTACTATGGCTACACCTTC.

This chain connects TRBV5-6 to TRBJ2-2, with no clear D. Germline V lookup: CDR1 SGHDT, CDR2 YYEEEE. The CDR3 extends over 16 amino acids. V gave up 0 bases and J gave up 1 base, with 10 bases separating them. The CDR3 region is CASSLAQVWNTGELFF. CDR3 nucleotide sequence: TGTGCCAGCAGCTTGGCGCAGGTATGGAACACCGGGGAGCTGTTTTTT.

About this clone: This sample also contains other DNA sequences that code for the same CDR3. The V gene is TRBV18, the J gene TRBJ2-7; TRBD1 matches 9 bases. From germline, CDR1 is KGHSH and CDR2 LQKENI. CDR3 size: 15 residues. The V and J ends lost 2 bases and 3 bases, in that order; junction bases with no gene match: 5. CDR3 coding DNA: TGTGCCAGCTCACCAGCCACAGGGGGCAGCTACGAGCAGTACTTC. This translates into CASSPATGGSYEQYF.

V gene TRBV27 combines with J gene TRBJ2-1, with 12 bases identical to TRBD2. J was trimmed by 6 bases and V by 4 bases; bases with no gene match: 10. CDR1 and CDR2 (germline): MNHEY, SMNVEV (reference sequence). The CDR3 extends over 17 amino acids. In DNA, the CDR3 is TGTGCCAGCAGTTCCCCACGGACTAGCGGGATTCCCAATGAGCAGTTCTTC. It yields the protein CASSSPRTSGIPNEQFF.

The V and J genes are TRBV7-3 and TRBJ2-1; D is perhaps TRBD1 (5 bases). Trimming shortened V by 5 bases and J by 0 bases, and 11 bases separated the two germline ends. The germline V gene has CDR1 SGHTA and CDR2 FQGTGA. The CDR3 has 15 residues. CDR3 sequence: CASSLDISSYNEQFF. The CDR3 nucleotides are TGTGCCAGCAGCCTGGACATCAGCTCCTACAATGAGCAGTTCTTC.

This clone was recorded once. The chain combines TRBV7-3 with TRBJ2-1; TRBD2 matches at 11 bases. The CDR3 consists of 16 residues. V lost 6 bases to trimming and J lost 5 bases; unmatched junction nucleotides: 9. Looked up from germline, CDR1 is SGHTA and CDR2 is FQGTGA. CDR3 nucleotides: TGTGCCAGCAGACCTACCGGGACTAGCGGAGACAATGAGCAGTTCTTC. This translates into CASRPTGTSGDNEQFF.

Points on this clone: Other DNA sequences in this sample translate to the same CDR3. This chain links TRBV5-1 with TRBJ1-1; possibly TRBD1 for D (6 bases). The CDR3 has 14 amino acids. Germline-derived CDR1 and CDR2 are SGHRS and YFSETQ. The germline V and J ends were trimmed by 2 bases and 1 base, with 9 bases remaining between them. CDR3 sequence: CASSFLTGNTEAFF. CDR3 in DNA: TGCGCCAGCAGCTTCCTGACAGGGAACACTGAAGCTTTCTTT.

The gene calls are TRBV28 and TRBJ2-3; 7 nucleotides align to TRBD1. There are 14 residues in the CDR3. The ends lost 3 bases at V and 5 bases at J; junction bases unmatched: 5. Looked up from germline, CDR1 is MDHEN and CDR2 is SYDVKM. As DNA, the CDR3 is TGTGCCAGCAGTTTCGACAGGGTGGGAGATACGCAGTATTTT. The encoded protein is CASSFDRVGDTQYF.

As DNA, the CDR3 is TGTGCCAGCTCACCACCCTCGAGCACAACCTCCTACGAGCAGTACTTC. This encodes CASSPPSSTTSYEQYF. The genes are TRBV18 and TRBJ2-7; the D is unclear. The CDR3 length is 16 residues. Germline V gene lookup returns CDR1 KGHSH and CDR2 LQKENI. Trimming took 0 bases from V and 0 from J, leaving 12 bases between them.

The J gene is TRBJ1-3, the V gene TRBV15; the D gene is possibly TRBD1 (6 bases). V lost 3 bases to trimming and J lost 0 bases, with 9 bases between them. This CDR3 spans 15 amino acids. Germline V CDR1 and CDR2: LNHNV, YYDKDF (reference sequence). Here the CDR3 reads CATSSGQHSGNTIYF. The CDR3, as DNA: TGTGCCACCAGCAGCGGACAGCACTCTGGAAACACCATATATTTT.

The genes are TRBV28 and TRBJ2-7, with D possibly matching TRBD2 (6 bases). CDR3 length equals 16 residues. Looked up from germline, CDR1 is MDHEN and CDR2 is SYDVKM. Deletions cut 3 bases from V and 5 bases from J, with 20 bases between. The CDR3 DNA reads TGTGCCAGCAGTTTGACGGACTACCGCCCCGAGCACGAGCAGTACTTC. It codes for CASSLTDYRPEHEQYF.